This TCR beta chain was documented in a study of blood T cells in healthy people across ages. Through a sample-barcoded 5' primer and a J-beta primer mix, a second PCR was run for roughly 6 to 11 cycles. Individual samples furnished no less than 3 million CDR3-containing paired-end reads apiece. TCRdb re-called the 5' RACE reads through MiXCR, storing one row per CDR3 protein. The sample shows about 1.1 million distinct CDR3 sequences, roughly two fifths of them seen only once. V lost 0 bases and J 10 bases, leaving 12 bases between the germline ends. This CDR3 has 13 amino acids. Germline CDR1 reads LGHNA; CDR2 reads YSLEER.

Material: blood. The chain couples TRBV4-3 to TRBJ1-1, with D perhaps TRBD1 (5 bases). The clonotype comes from a man between 18 and 29 years old in good health. The chain's CDR3 is CASSQDREGTAFF. The CDR3 nucleotides read TGCGCCAGCAGCCAAGATCGTGAAGGGACAGCTTTCTTT.